The clone carrying this TCR beta chain came up once. Its specificity is not known. MiXCR, applied by TCRdb to the 5' RACE reads, yields one record per CDR3 protein. The sample shows under 250,000 distinct CDR3 sequences, over 9.5% of them seen only once. The ends were cut back, 2 bases at V and 2 bases at J, with 10 bases in the middle. The CDR3 consists of 15 residues. Germline V gives CDR1 KGHSH, CDR2 LQKENI. The data originate from a study of T-cell memory formation after mild COVID-19. Study-wide background: TCR clusters were largely donor specific.

Study-level findings and limits: The study detected some responding clones in pre-infection memory, suggesting cross-reactive memory joined. Shrinking CD4+ clones were chiefly CM and EM; CD8+ ones were chiefly EMRA.

Sequencing used PBMCs or a T cell subset sorted from them (not recorded which). The chain couples TRBV18 to TRBJ1-3; D is possibly TRBD1 (6 bases). The TCR was taken from a man between 18 and 35 years old who had mild COVID-19 (a few samples of this study predate the infection). Cell type and time point are not known. The CDR3 DNA follows: TGTGCCAGCTCACCAAGGGACAACACTGGAAACACCATATATTTT. It is translated as CASSPRDNTGNTIYF.